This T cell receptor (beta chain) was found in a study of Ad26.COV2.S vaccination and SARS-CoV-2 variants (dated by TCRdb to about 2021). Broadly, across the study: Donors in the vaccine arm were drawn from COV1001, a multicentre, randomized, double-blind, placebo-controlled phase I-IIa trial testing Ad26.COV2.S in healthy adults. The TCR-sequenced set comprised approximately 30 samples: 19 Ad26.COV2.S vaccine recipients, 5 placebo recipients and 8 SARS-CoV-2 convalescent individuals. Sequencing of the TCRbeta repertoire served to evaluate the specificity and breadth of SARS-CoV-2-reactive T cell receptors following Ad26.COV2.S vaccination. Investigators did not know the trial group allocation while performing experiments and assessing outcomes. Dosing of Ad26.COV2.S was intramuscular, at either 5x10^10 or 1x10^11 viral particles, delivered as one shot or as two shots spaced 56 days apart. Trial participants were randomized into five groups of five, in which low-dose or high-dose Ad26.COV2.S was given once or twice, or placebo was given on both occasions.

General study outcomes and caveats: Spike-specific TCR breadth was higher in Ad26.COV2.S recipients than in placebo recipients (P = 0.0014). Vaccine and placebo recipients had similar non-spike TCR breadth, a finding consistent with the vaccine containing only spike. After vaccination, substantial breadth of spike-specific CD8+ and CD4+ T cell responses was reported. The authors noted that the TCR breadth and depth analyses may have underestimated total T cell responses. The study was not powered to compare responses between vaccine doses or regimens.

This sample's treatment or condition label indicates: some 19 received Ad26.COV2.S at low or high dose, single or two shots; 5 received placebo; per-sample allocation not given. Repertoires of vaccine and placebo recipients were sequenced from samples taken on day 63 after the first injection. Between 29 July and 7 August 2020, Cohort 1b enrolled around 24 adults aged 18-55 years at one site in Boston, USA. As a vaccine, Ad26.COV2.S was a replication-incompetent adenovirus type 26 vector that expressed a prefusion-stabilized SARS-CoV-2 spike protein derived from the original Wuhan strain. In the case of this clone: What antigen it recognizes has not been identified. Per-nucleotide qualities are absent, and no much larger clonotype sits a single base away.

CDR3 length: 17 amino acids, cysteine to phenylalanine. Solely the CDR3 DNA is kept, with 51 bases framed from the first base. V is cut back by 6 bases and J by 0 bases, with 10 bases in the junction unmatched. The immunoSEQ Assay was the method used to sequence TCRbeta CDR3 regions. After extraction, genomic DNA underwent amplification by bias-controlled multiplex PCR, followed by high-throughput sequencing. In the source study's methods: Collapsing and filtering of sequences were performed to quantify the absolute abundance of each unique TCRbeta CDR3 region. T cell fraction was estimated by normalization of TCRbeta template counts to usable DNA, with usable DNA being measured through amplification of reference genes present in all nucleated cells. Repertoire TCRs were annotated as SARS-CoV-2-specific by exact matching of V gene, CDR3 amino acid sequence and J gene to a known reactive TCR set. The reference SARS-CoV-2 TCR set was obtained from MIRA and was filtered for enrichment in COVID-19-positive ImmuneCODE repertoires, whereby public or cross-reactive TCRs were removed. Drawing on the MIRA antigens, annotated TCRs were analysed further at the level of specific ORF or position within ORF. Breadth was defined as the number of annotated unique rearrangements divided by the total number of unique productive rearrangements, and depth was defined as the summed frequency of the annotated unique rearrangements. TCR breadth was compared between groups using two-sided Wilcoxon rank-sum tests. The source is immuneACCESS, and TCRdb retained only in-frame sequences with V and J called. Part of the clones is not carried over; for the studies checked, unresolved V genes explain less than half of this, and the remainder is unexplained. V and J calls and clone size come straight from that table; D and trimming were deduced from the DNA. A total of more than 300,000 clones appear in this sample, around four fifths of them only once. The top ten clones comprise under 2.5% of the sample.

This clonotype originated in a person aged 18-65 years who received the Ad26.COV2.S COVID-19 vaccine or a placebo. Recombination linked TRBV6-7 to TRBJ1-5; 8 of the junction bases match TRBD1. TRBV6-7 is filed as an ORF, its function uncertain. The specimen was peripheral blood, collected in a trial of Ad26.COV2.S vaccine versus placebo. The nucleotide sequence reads TGTGCCAGCAGAAATAACATGACAGGGGCTAGCAATCAGCCCCAGCATTTT. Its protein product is CASRNNMTGASNQPQHF.